These T cell receptor beta chains were read from a single sample in a study of human T cells and chemical hapten exposure. TCRdb called the RACE reads again in MiXCR, with one record for every CDR3 protein. This sample carries approximately 60,000 distinct CDR3 sequences, 7.5% to 10% of them seen once, and the ten largest clones take 13%. The sequences come from whole blood, collected in connection with sensitization to the hapten diphenylcyclopropenone (DPC). The receptors come from a woman between 40 and 50 years old with alopecia areata. Some clones in this sample may be carry-over from other donors' samples. CDR3s include the opening cysteine and the closing phenylalanine or tryptophan. The D gene is left open where the match is weak. The size of a clone is reported for some rows only, either as once, few or many, or as a class for expanded clones.

CDR3aa,CDR3nt,v_gene,j_gene,abundance,d_gene
CASSPVDSQETQYF,TGTGCCAGCAGTCCGGTAGATAGTCAAGAGACCCAGTACTTC,TRBV28,TRBJ2-5,few,.
CASSTQRYNEQFF,TGTGCCAGCAGCACCCAGAGGTACAATGAGCAGTTCTTC,TRBV7-6,TRBJ2-1,many,.
CSATNRDRGRGGRYEQYF,TGCAGTGCTACGAACCGGGACAGGGGGCGAGGGGGTAGGTACGAGCAGTACTTC,TRBV20-1,TRBJ2-7,many,TRBD1
CASSQGGGLREAFF,TGCGCCAGCAGCCAAGGGGGAGGCCTGCGTGAAGCTTTCTTT,TRBV4-1,TRBJ1-1,.,.
CASSPTPGGSGNTIYF,TGTGCCAGCTCACCAACCCCTGGGGGCTCTGGAAACACCATATATTTT,TRBV18,TRBJ1-3,few,.
CASSPQGRGIQETQYF,TGTGCCAGCAGCCCCCAGGGACGCGGTATTCAAGAGACCCAGTACTTC,TRBV11-2,TRBJ2-5,many,.
CASTLAGGSYNEQFF,TGCGCCAGCACCCTAGCGGGGGGGTCCTACAATGAGCAGTTCTTC,TRBV5-1,TRBJ2-1,.,TRBD2
CASSFRDPGYGYTF,TGTGCCAGCAGCTTCCGGGACCCAGGGTATGGCTACACCTTC,TRBV5-6,TRBJ1-2,.,.
CASSQLTGEMSPLHF,TGTGCCAGCAGCCAATTAACAGGGGAAATGTCACCCCTCCACTTT,TRBV3-1,TRBJ1-6,.,TRBD1
CASGTGEQFF,TGTGCCAGCGGGACCGGTGAGCAGTTCTTC,TRBV9,TRBJ2-1,many,.
CASSSTGQGWNQPQHF,TGTGCCAGCAGCTCCACAGGACAGGGGTGGAATCAGCCCCAGCATTTT,TRBV7-9,TRBJ1-5,many,TRBD1
CASSQVGGTEAFF,TGCGCCAGCAGCCAAGTAGGAGGAACTGAAGCTTTCTTT,TRBV4-3,TRBJ1-1,.,.
CASILNREGNTEAFF,TGTGCCAGCATTCTGAACAGGGAGGGGAACACTGAAGCTTTCTTT,TRBV5-6,TRBJ1-1,many,.
CASSSFRDRGKGNQPQHF,TGTGCCAGCAGCTCATTCCGGGACAGAGGGAAAGGCAATCAGCCCCAGCATTTT,TRBV7-9,TRBJ1-5,many,TRBD1
CASRLPRNTEAFF,TGTGCCAGCAGGCTACCCCGGAACACTGAAGCTTTCTTT,TRBV12-3/TRBV12-4,TRBJ1-1,.,.
CASSLDRGEELFF,TGTGCCAGCAGCTTAGATCGGGGAGAGGAGCTGTTTTTT,TRBV5-4,TRBJ2-2,few,.